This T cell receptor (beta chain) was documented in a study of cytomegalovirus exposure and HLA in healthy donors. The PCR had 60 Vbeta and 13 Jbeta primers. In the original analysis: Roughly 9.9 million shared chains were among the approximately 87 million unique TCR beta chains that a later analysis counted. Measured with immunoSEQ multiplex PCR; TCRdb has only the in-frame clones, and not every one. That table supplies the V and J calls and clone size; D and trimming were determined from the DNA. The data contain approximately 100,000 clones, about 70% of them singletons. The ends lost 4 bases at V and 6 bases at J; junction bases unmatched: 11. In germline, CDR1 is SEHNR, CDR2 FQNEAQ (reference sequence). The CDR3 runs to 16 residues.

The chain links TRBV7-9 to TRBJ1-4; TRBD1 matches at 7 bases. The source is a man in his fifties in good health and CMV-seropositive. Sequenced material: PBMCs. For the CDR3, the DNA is TGTGCCAGCAGCTCCGCCGGGAGGGGGCGAGATGAAAAACTGTTTTTT. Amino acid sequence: CASSSAGRGRDEKLFF. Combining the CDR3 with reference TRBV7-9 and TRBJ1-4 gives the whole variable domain DTGVSQNPRHKITKRGQNVTFRCDPISEHNRLYWYRQTLGQGPEFLTYFQNEAQLEKSRLLSDRFSAERPKGSFSTLEIQRTEQGDSAMYLCASSSAGRGRDEKLFFGSGTQLSVL.